This T cell receptor (beta chain) comes out of a study of T cell repertoires in aging, cancer and after chemotherapy. Multiplex touch-down PCR with TRB-A/B primers amplified rearranged V-D-J TRB sequences. A single record per CDR3 protein comes from TCRdb applying MiXCR to the multiplex PCR reads. Of 2,500 to 3,000 distinct CDR3 sequences listed, about 25% were seen once; the top ten hold over 12%. Trimming pared 6 bases from V and 8 bases from J, leaving 15 bases between. Per the germline V gene, CDR1 is MRHNA and CDR2 is SNTAGT. The CDR3 runs 13 residues. By sample fraction, this clonotype is medium-sized. Its antigen is unidentified. Findings of the study overall: Untreated cancer patients had significantly lower blood TCR diversity than age-matched healthy donors.

The template was genomic DNA from peripheral blood, not RNA. The sample was blood. The chain links TRBV6-4 to TRBJ2-3; D is perhaps TRBD1 (5 bases). The TCR sequence derives from a human donor with a solid tumor. CDR3 nucleotides: TGTGCCAGCAGCCAGGGTACTTCGGGTACGCAGTATTTT. Encoded protein: CASSQGTSGTQYF.